This T cell receptor beta chain was documented in a study of long-term antiretroviral therapy in people with HIV. About the research overall: The earliest samples came from an era when ART typically awaited falling CD4 counts.

Remarks on this clone: Its target is not known.

The samples comprised roughly 0.9-11 million cryopreserved PBMC ahead of DNA extraction. Germline V gives CDR1 MGHRA, CDR2 YSYEKL. Deletions cut 0 bases from V and 1 base from J, with 15 bases between. There are 17 residues in the CDR3. Study results and limitations: Diversity went up after ART and still fell short of transplant donor controls.

immunoSEQ v3.0 was run at survey level. Sequencing was designed to cover roughly 40,000-55,000 T-cell genomes in each sample. The assay was immunoSEQ multiplex PCR, and TCRdb's table has in-frame clones only and misses some. The sample comprises 6,500 to 8,500 clones, over 60% of which are singletons, and roughly 17% rests with the top ten. The V gene is TRBV4-1, the J gene TRBJ1-2, with no clear D. The material was unsorted PBMCs, obtained about 0.9 years before starting antiretroviral therapy. The clonotype comes from a man in his forties or fifties with HIV. The CDR3 bases are TGCGCCAGCAGCCAAGAAAAAGACTACTGGGATAACTATGGCTACACCTTC. It yields the protein CASSQEKDYWDNYGYTF.